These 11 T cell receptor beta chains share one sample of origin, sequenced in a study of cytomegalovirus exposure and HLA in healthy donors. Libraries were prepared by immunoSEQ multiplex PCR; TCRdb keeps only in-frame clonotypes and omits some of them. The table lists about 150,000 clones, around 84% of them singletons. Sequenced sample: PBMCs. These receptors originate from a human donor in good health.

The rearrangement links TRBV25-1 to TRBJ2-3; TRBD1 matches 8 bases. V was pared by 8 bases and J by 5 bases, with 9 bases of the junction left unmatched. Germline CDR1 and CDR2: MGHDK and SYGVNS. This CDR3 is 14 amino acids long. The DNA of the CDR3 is TGTGCCAGCGCCAACCCGACAGGGGTAGATACGCAGTATTTT. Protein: CASANPTGVDTQYF.

Written as DNA, the CDR3 is TGTGCCAGCAGTTTAAGACAGCTAGAAGCTTTCTTT. Protein sequence: CASSLRQLEAFF. The V call is TRBV28, the J call TRBJ1-1; D possibly corresponds to TRBD1 (5 bases). V was shortened by 2 bases and J by 8 bases, with 9 bases between the two germline ends. Germline lookup yields CDR1 MDHEN and CDR2 SYDVKM. This CDR3 comprises 12 residues.

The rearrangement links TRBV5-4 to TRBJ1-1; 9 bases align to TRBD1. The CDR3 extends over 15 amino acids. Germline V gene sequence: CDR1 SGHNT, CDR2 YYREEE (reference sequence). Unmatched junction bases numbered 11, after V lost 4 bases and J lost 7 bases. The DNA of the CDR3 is TGTGCCAGCAGCCAGGCGAAACAGGGGGCAATTGAAGCTTTCTTT. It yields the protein CASSQAKQGAIEAFF. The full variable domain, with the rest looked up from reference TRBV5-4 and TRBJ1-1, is ETGVTQSPTHLIKTRGQQVTLRCSSQSGHNTVSWYQQALGQGPQFIFQYYREEENGRGNFPPRFSGLQFPNYSSELNVNALELDDSALYLCASSQAKQGAIEAFFGQGTRLTVV.

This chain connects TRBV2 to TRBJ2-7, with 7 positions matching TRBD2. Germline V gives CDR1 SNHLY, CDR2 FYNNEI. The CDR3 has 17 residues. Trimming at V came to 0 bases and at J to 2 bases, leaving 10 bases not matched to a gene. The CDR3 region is CASSEAGRGVGAYEQYF. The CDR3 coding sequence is TGTGCCAGCAGTGAAGCGGGCCGGGGGGTAGGCGCCTACGAGCAGTACTTC.

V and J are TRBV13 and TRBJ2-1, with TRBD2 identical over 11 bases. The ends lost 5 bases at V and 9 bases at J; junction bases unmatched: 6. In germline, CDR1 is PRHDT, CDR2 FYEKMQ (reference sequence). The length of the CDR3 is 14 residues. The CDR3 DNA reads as TGTGCCAGCAGCCCGCGACTAGCGGGAAGTGAGCAGTTCTTC. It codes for CASSPRLAGSEQFF.

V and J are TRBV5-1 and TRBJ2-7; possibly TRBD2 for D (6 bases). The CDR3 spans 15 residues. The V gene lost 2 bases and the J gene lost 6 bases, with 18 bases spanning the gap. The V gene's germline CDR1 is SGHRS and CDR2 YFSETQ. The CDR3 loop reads CASSFSGPPWSEQYF. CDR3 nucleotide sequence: TGCGCCAGCAGCTTCAGCGGGCCACCCTGGAGCGAGCAGTACTTC.

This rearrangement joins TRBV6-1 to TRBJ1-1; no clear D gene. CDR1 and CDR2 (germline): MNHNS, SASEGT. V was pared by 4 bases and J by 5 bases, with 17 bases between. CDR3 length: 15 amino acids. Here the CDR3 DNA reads TGTGCCAGCAGTGTGAGCGGCCCAATAGGGACTGAAGCTTTCTTT. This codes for CASSVSGPIGTEAFF.

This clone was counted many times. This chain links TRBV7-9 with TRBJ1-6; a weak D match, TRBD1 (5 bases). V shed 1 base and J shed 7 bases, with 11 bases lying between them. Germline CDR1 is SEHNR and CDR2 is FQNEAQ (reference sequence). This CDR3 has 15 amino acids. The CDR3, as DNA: TGTGCCAGCAGCTTAGAGACAGCTGGAAATTCACCCCTCCACTTT. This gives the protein CASSLETAGNSPLHF. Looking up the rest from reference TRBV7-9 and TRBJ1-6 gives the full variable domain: DTGVSQNPRHKITKRGQNVTFRCDPISEHNRLYWYRQTLGQGPEFLTYFQNEAQLEKSRLLSDRFSAERPKGSFSTLEIQRTEQGDSAMYLCASSLETAGNSPLHFGNGTRLTVT.

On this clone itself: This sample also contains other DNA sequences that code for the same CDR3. CDR3 loop: CASSLGAMNTEAFF. The DNA of the CDR3 is TGCGCCAGCAGCTTGGGCGCTATGAACACTGAAGCTTTCTTT. The chain uses TRBV5-1 and TRBJ1-1; D is unresolved. The germline V and J ends were trimmed by 0 bases and 0 bases, with 6 bases remaining between them. The CDR3 is made up of 14 amino acids. From germline, CDR1 is SGHRS and CDR2 YFSETQ.

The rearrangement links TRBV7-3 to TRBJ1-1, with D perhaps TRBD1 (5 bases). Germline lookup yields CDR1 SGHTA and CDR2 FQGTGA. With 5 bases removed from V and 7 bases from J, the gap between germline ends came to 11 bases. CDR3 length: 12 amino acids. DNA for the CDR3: TGTGCCAGCAGCCCTGACAGCAATGAAGCTTTCTTT. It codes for CASSPDSNEAFF.

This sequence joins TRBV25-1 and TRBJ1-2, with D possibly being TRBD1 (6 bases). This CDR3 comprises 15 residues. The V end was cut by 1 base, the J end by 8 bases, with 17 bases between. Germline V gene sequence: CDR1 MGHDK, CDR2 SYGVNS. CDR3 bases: TGTGCCAGCAGTGAATTCAGGGGCCCATCGGGCGGCTACACCTTC. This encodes CASSEFRGPSGGYTF.